This T cell receptor beta chain was captured in a study of CD8+ T cells in alopecia areata (dated by TCRdb to the late 2010s). With respect to the entire study: The treated patients, all with moderate-to-severe alopecia areata, were enrolled in an open-label pilot trial of oral tofacitinib given at 5 to 10 mg twice daily. Biopsies were taken from tofacitinib-treated patients at baseline and at 4 and 24 weeks of treatment, and a later scalp biopsy was taken in several of the tofacitinib-treated patients. Human TCRbeta sequencing covered scalp tissue and sorted CD4+ and CD8+ peripheral blood T cells from patchy and totalis/universalis alopecia areata patients and healthy controls. In treated patients, disease severity was measured using the SALT score, which gives the percentage of scalp surface area affected. Tofacitinib was given for 6 to 18 months, followed by 6 months of follow-up off drug to assess delayed response and recurrence. Scalp clonality was compared among normal scalp (n=4), patchy alopecia areata scalp (n=8), and alopecia totalis/universalis scalp (n=8). RNA was extracted with the PAXgene miRNA kit for fixed scalp, the miRNeasy kit for PBMCs, and the RNeasy kit for mouse skin. The study used high-throughput TCRbeta sequencing to examine T cell clonal expansion in alopecia areata, in both the C3H/HeJ mouse model and human patients. Amplification of TCRbeta CDR3 regions was done by immunoSEQ multiplex PCR using 35 Vbeta forward primers and 13 Jbeta reverse primers.

Receptors were amplified or captured by the immunoSEQ multiplex PCR assay. RNA was extracted from all samples and reverse transcribed into cDNA as template for TCR sequencing. First-strand cDNA was synthesized with SuperScript III using a 2:1 mix of oligo-dT and random hexamers. Amplification bias was assessed with a synthetic immune receptor repertoire, and residual bias was removed computationally. The authors' pipeline ran thus. After raw reads were preprocessed to remove errors, the CDR3 was defined following IMGT conventions as running from the conserved cysteine to phenylalanine. To get clonality, Shannon entropy was normalized by log2 of the number of productive unique TCRs and the result was subtracted from 1. CD4 or CD8 identity of scalp clones was inferred by cross-referencing scalp TCRbeta sequences with sorted blood CD4 and CD8 repertoires. Not all clones reach the TCRdb copy of this immuneACCESS table, which keeps in-frame sequences only. Checked studies attribute under half of the gap to unresolved V genes and leave the rest unexplained. The DNA gave D and trimming, while V, J and clone size come from that table. The sample table holds fewer than 200,000 clones, of which approximately 62% were seen once. 11% to 15% of the sample belongs to the ten largest clones.

On this clone itself: Its recognized antigen is unknown. No clone much larger than this one lies a single base away; base qualities are absent.

The time point label of this sample denotes: about 5 months on oral tofacitinib. Read against the paper, the sample's treatment or condition label means: oral pan-JAK inhibitor, 5-10 mg twice daily. Lesional scalp punch biopsies and peripheral blood were collected from alopecia areata patients. PBMCs were isolated by density centrifugation and stained for CD3, CD4 and CD8, and CD4+ and CD8+ T cells were sorted on a FACSAria. The full study reports these points: Compared with mice, TCR sequences shared between patients were less clear, possibly partly because of HLA diversity across the patient population. Resident alphabeta T cells in normal human skin are also sequenced, complicating scalp TCR repertoire analysis, unlike mouse skin dominated by gammadelta T cells. With tofacitinib, both scalp clonality and the number of expanded CD8+ clones among the top 100 scalp clones went down significantly. The treated cohort was small, with a single nonresponder, so links between baseline CD8+ expansion and response need larger studies. Higher clonality and more expanded CD8+ clones were observed in lesional scalp than in normal scalp, particularly in alopecia totalis/universalis, a finding suggestive of antigenic drive. During tofacitinib treatment, many expanded lesional clones remained in scalp and blood, and this persistence may partly explain relapse after treatment is stopped.

This material consisted of CD4+ T cells sorted from blood, taken at week 24, from a patient treated with tofacitinib. The TCR originated in a human donor with alopecia areata.

The sequence in DNA is TGTGCCAGCAGCTCGAATACAGGGTTTCGTAATCAGCCCCAGCATTTT. Its protein is CASSSNTGFRNQPQHF. This receptor chain uses TRBV7-8 and TRBJ1-5; matching of 6 bases hints at TRBD1 as the D gene. The germline ends are 17 bases apart after V is trimmed by 4 bases and J by 4 bases. Measured from the cysteine to the phenylalanine, the CDR3 is 16 residues long. Only the CDR3 DNA stays, 48 bases, in frame from base 1. According to the germline V gene, CDR1 reads SGHVS and CDR2 reads FQNEAQ.